This record concerns one TCR beta chain sequence. Its antigen remains unknown. Some 40,000 genome equivalents of blood DNA were amplified for TRB. The sample is drawn from a study of T cell clusters in autoimmune cytopenias. One tube held mixed TRB-A and TRB-B primer pools for touch-down PCR. Each CDR3 protein gets one entry in TCRdb, which reprocessed the multiplex PCR reads and gives no DNA. The sample totals 2,500 to 3,000 distinct CDR3 sequences. Germline V gene sequence: CDR1 DFQATT, CDR2 SNEGSKA (reference sequence). The CDR3 runs 13 residues. The study's findings and limits: TRB repertoire shifts in secondary cytopenia and chronic lymphocytic leukemia mostly reflected lymphoma, not autoimmunity.

The chain combines TRBV20-1 with TRBJ2-1; TCRdb lists TRBD2, though no DNA is available to test this call. The sequence was collected from a human donor with an autoimmune cytopenia, with autoimmune hepatitis or in good health (not recorded which). Input material: peripheral blood. The CDR3 loop is CSARELAGAAQFF.